This passage covers 8 T cell receptor beta chains from one sample sequenced in a study of shared clonotypes between healthy human individuals. Only in-frame clones appear in the TCRdb table, and some are missing; sequencing was by immunoSEQ multiplex PCR. Here the sample spans 2,500,000 or so clones, more than 85% being singletons. The sequenced sample was naive CD4+ T cells from PBMCs. Specified subset: CD45RA+ positively selected. The source is a man aged 18 to 29 in good health. Some clones in this sample may be carry-over from other donors' samples.

The chain joins TRBV6-5 to TRBJ1-2, with 7 nucleotides matching TRBD1. CDR1 MNHEY and CDR2 SVGAGI come from the germline V gene. This CDR3 has 13 amino acids. Germline trimming cut 7 bases from V and 4 bases from J; bases unmatched to any gene: 6. CDR3 sequence reads: CASKGGSGYGYTF. CDR3 DNA sequence: TGTGCCAGCAAAGGGGGCAGCGGCTATGGCTACACCTTC.

J is TRBJ2-7 and V is TRBV10-2, with TRBD1 matching over 8 bases. V was pared by 6 bases and J by 5 bases, with 12 bases of the junction left unmatched. The V gene's germline CDR1 is WSHSY and CDR2 SAAADI. The CDR3 has 15 residues. In DNA, the CDR3 is TGCGCCAGCAGGCAGGGGGCGGTCTTAAGCCACGAGCAGTACTTC. Its protein product is CASRQGAVLSHEQYF.

V gene TRBV6-5 combines with J gene TRBJ2-7, with a tentative D call TRBD1 (6 bases). Trimming left V 0 bases short and J 2 bases short, with 11 bases between. There are 15 residues in the CDR3. Germline values: CDR1 MNHEY, CDR2 SVGAGI. The CDR3 spells CASSYSMGQTYEQYF. The CDR3 DNA is TGTGCCAGCAGTTACTCTATGGGACAAACCTACGAGCAGTACTTC.

This clone showed up just a few times. The rearrangement uses TRBV7-3 and TRBJ1-1; possibly TRBD1 for D (5 bases). V gave up 5 bases and J gave up 3 bases, with 13 bases separating them. The CDR3 spans 14 residues. CDR1 is SGHTA, CDR2 FQGTGA, per germline. The CDR3 here is CASSPRVGDTEAFF. The CDR3 DNA reads TGTGCCAGCAGCCCCCGGGTGGGGGACACTGAAGCTTTCTTT.

The chain couples TRBV11-3 to TRBJ2-7, with TRBD1 matching 7 bases. This CDR3 comprises 15 residues. Germline values: CDR1 SGHNT, CDR2 YENEEA. V lost 1 base to trimming and J lost 3 bases; unmatched junction nucleotides: 6. The CDR3 DNA follows: TGTGCCAGCAGCTTAGGCCGGGACAGTGTCTACGAGCAGTACTTC. Residues: CASSLGRDSVYEQYF.

This clone was observed once. The V call is TRBV7-2, the J call TRBJ2-1; D might be TRBD2 (5 bases). The CDR3 extends over 16 amino acids. V lost 5 bases, J lost 0 bases, and 14 bases lay in between. Germline values: CDR1 SGHTA, CDR2 FQGNSA. CDR3 amino acids: CASSRSIATSYNEQFF. For the CDR3, the DNA is TGTGCCAGCAGCCGGTCAATAGCGACCTCCTACAATGAGCAGTTCTTC. The full variable domain, rest sourced from reference TRBV7-2 and TRBJ2-1, is GAGVSQSPSNKVTEKGKDVELRCDPISGHTALYWYRQSLGQGLEFLIYFQGNSAPDKSGLPSDRFSAERTGGSVSTLTIQRTQQEDSAVYLCASSRSIATSYNEQFFGPGTRLTVL.

The V call is TRBV19, the J call TRBJ2-3; 7 bases are shared with TRBD2. CDR1 is LNHDA, CDR2 SQIVND, per germline (reference sequence). The CDR3 is 14 residues long. Trimming took 5 bases from V and 0 from J; bases not matched to a gene: 2. CDR3 sequence: CASSAAGSTDTQYF. The CDR3 DNA follows: TGTGCCAGTAGTGCAGCGGGGAGCACAGATACGCAGTATTTT.

CDR3 region: CASSLNPGGLYTYEQYF. CDR3 coding DNA: TGTGCCAGCAGCTTAAATCCCGGGGGCCTTTACACCTACGAGCAGTACTTC. This rearrangement joins TRBV11-1 to TRBJ2-7; D is possibly TRBD1 or TRBD2 (6 bases each). Germline V gives CDR1 SGHAT, CDR2 FQDESV (reference sequence). This CDR3 contains 17 residues. V was shortened by 2 bases and J by 2 bases, with 19 bases between the two germline ends.